This TCR beta chain was identified during a study of cytomegalovirus exposure and HLA in healthy donors. A remark on this clone: Its antigen is unknown.

General study findings and limits: Researchers reported in a later analysis that a missense DCLRE1C variant was tied to TCR beta V- and J-gene trimming. What TCR beta sequences reportedly achieved was accurate prediction of HLA-A and HLA-B alleles in most subjects. In a later analysis, CMV-associated beta chains were mostly HLA-associated, it appeared.

PCR was performed using 60 Vbeta and 13 Jbeta primers. The repertoire was sequenced with immunoSEQ multiplex PCR; TCRdb's copy has only in-frame clones and lacks some. The table has around 300,000 clones, 70% to 90% seen once. The TCR originated in a woman younger than 30 in good health and CMV-seronegative. Sequencing used PBMCs.

The CDR3 is CASSRDMEREQYF. In nucleotides, the CDR3 is TGTGCCAGCAGTCGGGACATGGAGAGAGAGCAGTACTTC. This chain links TRBV6-5 with TRBJ2-7, with D possibly TRBD1 on 6 matching bases. Between the trimmed V and J ends, which lost 5 bases and 7 bases, there was a span of 15 bases. The germline V gene encodes CDR1 MNHEY and CDR2 SVGAGI. This CDR3 has 13 residues.